The clone carrying this T cell receptor beta chain has more than one count but fewer than ten. Its antigen remains unknown. The data were obtained in a study of CD8+ T cells in alopecia areata. Following RNA extraction, reverse transcription yielded cDNA that acted as the sequencing template. Produced via immunoSEQ multiplex PCR; TCRdb's table is partial and in-frame only. Of under 200,000 clones in the sample, roughly two thirds were seen once. Treatment in this sample: oral pan-JAK inhibitor, 5-10 mg twice daily. General observations from the study: Shared TCR sequences were less clear between patients than in mice, possibly partly from HLA diversity. Scalp clonality, along with expanded CD8+ clones among the top 100, was significantly decreased by tofacitinib. Clonality in lesional scalp, especially alopecia totalis/universalis, exceeded that of normal scalp. On tofacitinib, scalp and blood still held many of the expanded lesional clones.

The TCR comes from a human donor with alopecia areata. Sequenced material: CD4+ T cells sorted from blood, taken at week 4, from a patient treated with tofacitinib.

Here the CDR3 reads CASSGQGAQEQYF. The CDR3 DNA reads TGCGCCAGCAGCGGACAGGGGGCGCAGGAACAGTACTTC. The rearrangement links TRBV5-1 to TRBJ2-7; the match to TRBD1 covers 11 bases. Germline CDR1 reads SGHRS; CDR2 reads YFSETQ. V lost 4 bases, J lost 10 bases, and 7 bases stayed unmatched. The CDR3 is 13 amino acids. Full variable domain (outside the CDR3, taken from reference TRBV5-1 and TRBJ2-7): KAGVTQTPRYLIKTRGQQVTLSCSPISGHRSVSWYQQTPGQGLQFLFEYFSETQRNKGNFPGRFSGRQFSNSRSEMNVSTLELGDSALYLCASSGQGAQEQYFGPGTRLTVT.